This TCR beta chain was recorded in a study of shared clonotypes between healthy human individuals. Across the whole study: A few men and a couple of women, aged 18 to 49, were donors. General observations from the study: Generation of non-shared clonotypes was less probable than generation of clonotypes shared by all four donors. Donor clonotype sharing was expected to depend on sequencing depth. Exclusively blood specimens were collected; tissue repertoires likely differ.

Assay used: immunoSEQ multiplex PCR; TCRdb lists only in-frame clones, some missing. The sample holds roughly 700,000 clones, 74% seen once. The CDR3 has 14 residues. The ends lost 0 bases at V and 5 bases at J; junction bases unmatched: 5. Germline assignment: CDR1 SQVTM and CDR2 ANQGSEA. The table lists this clone with a few counts. The antigen remains unidentified. The specimen was memory CD4+ T cells sorted from blood. Described subset: CD45RA-negative fraction. This sequence was found in a woman aged 25 to 39 in good health. The chain links TRBV29-1 to TRBJ2-3; TRBD2 aligns across 7 bases. The CDR3 here is CSVEDRSGGDTQYF. The CDR3 nucleotides read TGCAGCGTTGAAGATCGGTCGGGGGGAGATACGCAGTATTTT.